The 2 T cell receptor beta chains below come from one sample, sequenced in a study of OX40 agonist ivuxolimab in advanced cancers. Here immunoSEQ multiplex PCR was the method, and the copy in TCRdb shows in-frame clones only, minus some. The sample lists under 25,000 clones, about 83% occurring once. The sample was CD4+ or CD8+ T cells sorted from blood, taken in a trial of the OX40 agonist ivuxolimab. Receptor source: an adult with an advanced solid tumor such as melanoma, head and neck, liver or kidney cancer.

V gene TRBV14 combines with J gene TRBJ2-2; D not certain. This CDR3 contains 13 residues. Trimming shortened V by 2 bases and J by 7 bases, and 8 bases separated the two germline ends. Germline values: CDR1 SGHDN, CDR2 FVKESK. As DNA, the CDR3 is TGTGCCAGCAGCCAACAAACGTACGGGGAGCTGTTTTTT. Protein: CASSQQTYGELFF.

The rearrangement joins TRBV18 to TRBJ1-3; no firm D call. CDR3 length: 15 amino acids. CDR1 is KGHSH, CDR2 LQKENI, per germline. Deletions cut 2 bases from V and 1 base from J, with 9 bases between. Here the CDR3 reads CASSPSELSGNTIYF. CDR3 DNA sequence: TGTGCCAGCTCACCATCAGAGCTATCTGGAAACACCATATATTTT.